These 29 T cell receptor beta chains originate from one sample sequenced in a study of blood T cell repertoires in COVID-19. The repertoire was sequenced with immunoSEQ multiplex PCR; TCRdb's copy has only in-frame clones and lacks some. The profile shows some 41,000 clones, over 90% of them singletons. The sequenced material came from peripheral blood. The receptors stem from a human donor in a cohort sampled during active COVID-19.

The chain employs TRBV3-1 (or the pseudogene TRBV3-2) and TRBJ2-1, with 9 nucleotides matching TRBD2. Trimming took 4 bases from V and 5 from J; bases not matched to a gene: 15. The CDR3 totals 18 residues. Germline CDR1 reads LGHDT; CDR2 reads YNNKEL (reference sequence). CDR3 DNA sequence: TGTGCCAGCAGCCCCATAGCGGGAGCCACTACTGAAGACAATGAGCAGTTCTTC. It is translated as CASSPIAGATTEDNEQFF.

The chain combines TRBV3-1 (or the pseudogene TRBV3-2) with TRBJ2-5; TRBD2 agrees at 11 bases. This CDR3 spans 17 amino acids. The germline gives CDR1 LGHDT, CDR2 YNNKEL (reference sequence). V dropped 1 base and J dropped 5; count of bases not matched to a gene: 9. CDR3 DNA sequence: TGTGCCAGCAGCCAAGGGACTAGCGGGCGACTATGGGAGACCCAGTACTTC. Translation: CASSQGTSGRLWETQYF.

The CDR3 DNA is TGTGCCAGCAGCCACCTTAGCTTGGGGGAGCTGTTTTTT. This encodes CASSHLSLGELFF. This chain uses TRBV7-3 with TRBJ2-2; D remains ambiguous. The CDR3 has 13 amino acids. From germline, CDR1 is SGHTA and CDR2 FQGTGA. V was trimmed by 5 bases and J by 8 bases, leaving 12 bases between them.

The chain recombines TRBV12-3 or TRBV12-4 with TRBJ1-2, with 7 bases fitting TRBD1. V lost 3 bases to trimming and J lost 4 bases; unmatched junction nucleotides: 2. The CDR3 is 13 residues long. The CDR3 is CASSFRQGYGYTF. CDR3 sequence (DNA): TGTGCCAGCAGTTTCCGACAGGGCTATGGCTACACCTTC.

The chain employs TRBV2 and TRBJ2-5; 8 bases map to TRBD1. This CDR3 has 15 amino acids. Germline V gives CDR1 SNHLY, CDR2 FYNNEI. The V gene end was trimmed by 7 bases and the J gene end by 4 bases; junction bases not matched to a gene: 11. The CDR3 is CASNPGQGAGETQYF. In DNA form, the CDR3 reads TGTGCCAGCAATCCCGGGCAGGGGGCTGGAGAGACCCAGTACTTC.

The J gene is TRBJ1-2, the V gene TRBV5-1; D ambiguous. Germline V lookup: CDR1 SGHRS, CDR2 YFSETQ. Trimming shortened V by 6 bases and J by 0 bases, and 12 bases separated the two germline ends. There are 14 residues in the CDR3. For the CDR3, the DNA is TGCGCCAGCACTAACTCCGGGGCTAACTATGGCTACACCTTC. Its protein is CASTNSGANYGYTF.

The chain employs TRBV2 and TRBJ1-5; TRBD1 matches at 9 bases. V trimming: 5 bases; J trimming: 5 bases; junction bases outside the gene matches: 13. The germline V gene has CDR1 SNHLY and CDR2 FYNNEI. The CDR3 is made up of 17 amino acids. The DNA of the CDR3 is TGTGCCAGCAGTCCGACCCCCGGGACAGGGATGTATCAGCCCCAGCATTTT. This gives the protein CASSPTPGTGMYQPQHF.

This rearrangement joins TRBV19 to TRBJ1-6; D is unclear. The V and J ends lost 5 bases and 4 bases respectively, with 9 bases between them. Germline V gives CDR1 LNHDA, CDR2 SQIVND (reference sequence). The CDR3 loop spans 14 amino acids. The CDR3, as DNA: TGTGCCAGTAGTTCTACAGAATATAATTCACCCCTCCACTTT. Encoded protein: CASSSTEYNSPLHF.

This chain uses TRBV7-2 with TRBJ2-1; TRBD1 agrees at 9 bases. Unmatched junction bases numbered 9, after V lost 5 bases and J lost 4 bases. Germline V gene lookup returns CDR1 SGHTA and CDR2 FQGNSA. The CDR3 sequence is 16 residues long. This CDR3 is CASSSWGQGGYNEQFF. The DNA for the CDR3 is TGTGCCAGCAGCAGCTGGGGACAGGGCGGGTACAATGAGCAGTTCTTC.

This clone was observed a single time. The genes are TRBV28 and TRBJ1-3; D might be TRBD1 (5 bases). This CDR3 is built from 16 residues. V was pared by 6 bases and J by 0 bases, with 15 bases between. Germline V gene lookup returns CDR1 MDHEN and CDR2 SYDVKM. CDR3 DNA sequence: TGTGCCAGCAGGAAAGGACACAAAATCTCTGGAAACACCATATATTTT. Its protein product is CASRKGHKISGNTIYF.

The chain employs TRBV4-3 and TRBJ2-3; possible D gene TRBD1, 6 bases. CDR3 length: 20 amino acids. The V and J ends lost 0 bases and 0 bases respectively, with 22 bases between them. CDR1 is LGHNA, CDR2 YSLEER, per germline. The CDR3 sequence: CASSQDWGHILFPSTDTQYF. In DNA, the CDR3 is TGCGCCAGCAGCCAAGATTGGGGACACATCCTCTTTCCTAGCACAGATACGCAGTATTTT.

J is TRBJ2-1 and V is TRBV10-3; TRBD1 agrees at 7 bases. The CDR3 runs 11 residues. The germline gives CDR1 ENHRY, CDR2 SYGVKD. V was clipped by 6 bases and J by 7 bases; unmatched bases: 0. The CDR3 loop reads CAIRTGNEQFF. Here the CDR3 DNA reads TGTGCCATCAGGACAGGGAATGAGCAGTTCTTC.

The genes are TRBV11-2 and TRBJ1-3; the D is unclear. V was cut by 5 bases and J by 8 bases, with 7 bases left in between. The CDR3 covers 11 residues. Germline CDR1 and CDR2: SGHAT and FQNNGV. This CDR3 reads CASSAGDTIYF. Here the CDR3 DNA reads TGTGCCAGCAGCGCCGGGGACACCATATATTTT.

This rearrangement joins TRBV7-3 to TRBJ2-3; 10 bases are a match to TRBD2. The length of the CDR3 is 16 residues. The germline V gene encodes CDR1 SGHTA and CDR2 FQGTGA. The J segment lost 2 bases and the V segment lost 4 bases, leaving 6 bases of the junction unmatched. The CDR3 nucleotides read TGTGCCAGCAGCTCCGGGACTAGCGAAAACACAGATACGCAGTATTTT. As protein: CASSSGTSENTDTQYF.

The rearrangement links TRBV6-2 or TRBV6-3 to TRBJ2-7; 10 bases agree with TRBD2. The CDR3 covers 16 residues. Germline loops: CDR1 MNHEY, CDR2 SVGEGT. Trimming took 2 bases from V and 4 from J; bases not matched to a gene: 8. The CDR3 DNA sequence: TGTGCCAGCAGTTACGGCCCACCTAGCGGGGGTTACGAGCAGTACTTC. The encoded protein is CASSYGPPSGGYEQYF.

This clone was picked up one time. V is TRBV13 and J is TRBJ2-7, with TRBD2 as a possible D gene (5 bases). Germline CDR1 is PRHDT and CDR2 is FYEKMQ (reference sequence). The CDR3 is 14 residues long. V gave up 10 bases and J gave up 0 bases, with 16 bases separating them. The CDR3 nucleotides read TGTGCCACCCTCCCAACGGGAAGCTCCTACGAGCAGTACTTC. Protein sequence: CATLPTGSSYEQYF.

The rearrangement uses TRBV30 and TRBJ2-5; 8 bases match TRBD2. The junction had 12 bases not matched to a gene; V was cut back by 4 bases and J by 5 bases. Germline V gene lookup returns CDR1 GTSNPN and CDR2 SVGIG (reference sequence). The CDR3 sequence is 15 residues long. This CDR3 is CAWNFESGGHETQYF. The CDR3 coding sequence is TGTGCCTGGAACTTTGAATCGGGAGGGCACGAGACCCAGTACTTC.

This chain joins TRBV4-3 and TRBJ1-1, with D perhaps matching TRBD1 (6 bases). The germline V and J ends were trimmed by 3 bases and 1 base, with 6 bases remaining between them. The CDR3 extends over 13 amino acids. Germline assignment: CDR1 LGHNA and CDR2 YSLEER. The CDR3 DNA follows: TGCGCCAGCAGCCAGACAGGGAACACTGAAGCTTTCTTT. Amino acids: CASSQTGNTEAFF.

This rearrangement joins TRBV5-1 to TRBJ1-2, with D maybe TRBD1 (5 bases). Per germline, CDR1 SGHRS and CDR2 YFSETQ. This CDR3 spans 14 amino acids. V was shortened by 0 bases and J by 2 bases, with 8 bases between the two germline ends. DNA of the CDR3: TGCGCCAGCAGCTTGGTACAGGCAAACTATGGCTACACCTTC. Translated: CASSLVQANYGYTF.

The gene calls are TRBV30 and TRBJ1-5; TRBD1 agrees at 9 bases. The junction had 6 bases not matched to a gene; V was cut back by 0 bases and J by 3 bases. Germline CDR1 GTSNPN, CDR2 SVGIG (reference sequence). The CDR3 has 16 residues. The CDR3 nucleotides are TGTGCCTGGAGTGTACAGGGGGCAGGCACCAATCAGCCCCAGCATTTT. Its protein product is CAWSVQGAGTNQPQHF.

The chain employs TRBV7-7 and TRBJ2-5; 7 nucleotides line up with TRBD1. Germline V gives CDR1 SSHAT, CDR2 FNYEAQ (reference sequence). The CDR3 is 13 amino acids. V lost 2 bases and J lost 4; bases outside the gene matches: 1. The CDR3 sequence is CASSLQGVETQYF. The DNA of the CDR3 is TGTGCCAGCAGCTTACAGGGGGTAGAGACCCAGTACTTC.

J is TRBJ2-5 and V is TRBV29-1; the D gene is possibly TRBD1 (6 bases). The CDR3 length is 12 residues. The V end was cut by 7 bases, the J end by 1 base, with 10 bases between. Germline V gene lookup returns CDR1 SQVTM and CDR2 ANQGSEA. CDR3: CSAAGAQETQYF. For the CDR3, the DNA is TGCAGCGCGGCAGGGGCCCAAGAGACCCAGTACTTC.

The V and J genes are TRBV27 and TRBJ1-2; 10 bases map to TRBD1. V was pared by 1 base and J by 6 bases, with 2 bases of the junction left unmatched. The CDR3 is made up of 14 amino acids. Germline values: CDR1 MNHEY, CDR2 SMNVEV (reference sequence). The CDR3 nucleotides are TGTGCCAGCAGTTTATATGGACAGGGGGATGGCTACACCTTC. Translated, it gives CASSLYGQGDGYTF.

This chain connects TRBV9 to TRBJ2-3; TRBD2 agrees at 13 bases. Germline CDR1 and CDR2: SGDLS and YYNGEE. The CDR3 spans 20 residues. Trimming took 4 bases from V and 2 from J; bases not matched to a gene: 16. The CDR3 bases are TGTGCCAGCAGCTCCCGACTAGCGGGGGGCTCCCAGGTGGCCACAGATACGCAGTATTTT. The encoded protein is CASSSRLAGGSQVATDTQYF.

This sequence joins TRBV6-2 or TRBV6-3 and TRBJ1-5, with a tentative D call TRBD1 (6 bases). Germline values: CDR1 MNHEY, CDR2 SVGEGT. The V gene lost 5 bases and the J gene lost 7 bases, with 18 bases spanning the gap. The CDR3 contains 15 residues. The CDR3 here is CASSTPSTGRQPQHF. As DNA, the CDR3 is TGTGCCAGCAGTACCCCCTCGACAGGTCGGCAGCCCCAGCATTTT.

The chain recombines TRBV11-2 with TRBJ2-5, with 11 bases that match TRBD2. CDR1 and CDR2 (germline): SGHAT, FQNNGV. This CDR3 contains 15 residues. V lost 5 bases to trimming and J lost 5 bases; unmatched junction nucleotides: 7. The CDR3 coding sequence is TGTGCCAGCAGCCATGAACTAGCGGGAGTTGAGACCCAGTACTTC. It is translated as CASSHELAGVETQYF.

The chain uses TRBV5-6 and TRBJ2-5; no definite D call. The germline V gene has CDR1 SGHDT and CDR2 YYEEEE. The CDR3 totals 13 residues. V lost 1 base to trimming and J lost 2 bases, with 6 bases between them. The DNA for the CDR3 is TGTGCCAGCAGCTTGCGGTTTCAAGAGACCCAGTACTTC. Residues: CASSLRFQETQYF.

The CDR3 reads CASSQAPQGPRGDTQYF. The CDR3 nucleotides read TGTGCCAGCAGCCAAGCGCCTCAGGGGCCCCGGGGAGATACGCAGTATTTT. V gene TRBV7-2 combines with J gene TRBJ2-3; tentatively, D is TRBD1 (6 bases). Germline lookup yields CDR1 SGHTA and CDR2 FQGNSA. The CDR3 is 17 residues long. Trimming took 5 bases from V and 5 from J, leaving 23 bases between them.

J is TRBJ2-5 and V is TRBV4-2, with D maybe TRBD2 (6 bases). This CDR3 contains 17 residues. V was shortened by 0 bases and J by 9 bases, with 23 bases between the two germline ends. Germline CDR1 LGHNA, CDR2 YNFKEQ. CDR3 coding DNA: TGTGCCAGCAGCCAAGATGGGTCGGCTAGCGAAGACGGATCCCAGTACTTC. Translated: CASSQDGSASEDGSQYF.